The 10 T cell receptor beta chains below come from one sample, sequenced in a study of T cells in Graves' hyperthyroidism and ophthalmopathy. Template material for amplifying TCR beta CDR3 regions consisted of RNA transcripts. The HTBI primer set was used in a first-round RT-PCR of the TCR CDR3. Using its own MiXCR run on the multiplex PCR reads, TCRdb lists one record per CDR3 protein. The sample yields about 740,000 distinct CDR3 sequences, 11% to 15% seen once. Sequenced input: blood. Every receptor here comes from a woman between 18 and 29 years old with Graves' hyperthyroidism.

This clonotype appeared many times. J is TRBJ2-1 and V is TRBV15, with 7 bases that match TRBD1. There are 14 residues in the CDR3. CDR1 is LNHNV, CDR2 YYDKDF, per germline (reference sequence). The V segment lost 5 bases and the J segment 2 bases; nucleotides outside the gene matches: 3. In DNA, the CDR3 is TGTGCCACCAGCCAGGGGGTTCCCTACAATGAGCAGTTCTTC. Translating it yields CATSQGVPYNEQFF.

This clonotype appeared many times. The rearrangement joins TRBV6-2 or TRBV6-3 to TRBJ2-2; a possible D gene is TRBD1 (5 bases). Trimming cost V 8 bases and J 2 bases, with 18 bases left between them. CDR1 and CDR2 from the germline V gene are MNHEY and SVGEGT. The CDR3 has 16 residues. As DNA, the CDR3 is TGTGCCAGCGTGCGTATAGGACACCCCAACACCGGGGAGCTGTTTTTT. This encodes CASVRIGHPNTGELFF.

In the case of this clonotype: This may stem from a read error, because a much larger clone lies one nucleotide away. The CDR3 here is CASSVRIKRTDNSPLHF. The CDR3 DNA is TGTGCCAGCAGTGTCCGAATAAAGAGGACGGATAATTCACCCCTCCACTTT. J is TRBJ1-6 and V is TRBV2, with D unclear. CDR1 is SNHLY and CDR2 is FYNNEI in the germline V gene. Trimming removed 4 bases from V and 5 bases from J, with 18 bases in between. The CDR3 has 17 amino acids.

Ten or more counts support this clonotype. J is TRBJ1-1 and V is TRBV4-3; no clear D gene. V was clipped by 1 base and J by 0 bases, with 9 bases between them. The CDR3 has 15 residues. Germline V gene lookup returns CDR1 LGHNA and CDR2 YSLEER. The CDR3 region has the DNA TGCGCCAGCAGCCAAGTTGGAGTCATGAACACTGAAGCTTTCTTT. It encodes CASSQVGVMNTEAFF.

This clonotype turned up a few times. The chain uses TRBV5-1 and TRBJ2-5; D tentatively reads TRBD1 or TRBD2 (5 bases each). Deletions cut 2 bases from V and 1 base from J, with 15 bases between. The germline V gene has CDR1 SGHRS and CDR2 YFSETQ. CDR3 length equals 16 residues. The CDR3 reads CASSLGLLQGQETQYF. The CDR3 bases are TGCGCCAGCAGCTTAGGACTTCTTCAGGGCCAAGAGACCCAGTACTTC.

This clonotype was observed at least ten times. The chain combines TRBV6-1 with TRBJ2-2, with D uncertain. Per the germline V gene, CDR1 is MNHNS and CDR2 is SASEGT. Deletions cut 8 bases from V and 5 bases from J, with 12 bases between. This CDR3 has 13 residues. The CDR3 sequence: CASRARYTGELFF. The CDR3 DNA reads TGTGCCAGCCGGGCCCGTTATACCGGGGAGCTGTTTTTT.

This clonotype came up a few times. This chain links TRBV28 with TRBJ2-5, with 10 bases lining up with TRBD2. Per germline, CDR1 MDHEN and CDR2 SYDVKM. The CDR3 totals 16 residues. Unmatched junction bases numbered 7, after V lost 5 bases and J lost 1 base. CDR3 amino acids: CASSQLAGGTQETQYF. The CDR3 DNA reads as TGTGCCAGCAGTCAATTAGCGGGAGGCACCCAAGAGACCCAGTACTTC.

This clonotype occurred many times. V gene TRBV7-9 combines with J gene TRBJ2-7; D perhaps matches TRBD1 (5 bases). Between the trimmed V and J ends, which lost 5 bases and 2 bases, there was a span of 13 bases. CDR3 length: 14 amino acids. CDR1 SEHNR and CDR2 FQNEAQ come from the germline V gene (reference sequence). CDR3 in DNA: TGTGCCAGCAGCCCAGCCAGGGTCCCCTACGAGCAGTACTTC. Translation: CASSPARVPYEQYF.

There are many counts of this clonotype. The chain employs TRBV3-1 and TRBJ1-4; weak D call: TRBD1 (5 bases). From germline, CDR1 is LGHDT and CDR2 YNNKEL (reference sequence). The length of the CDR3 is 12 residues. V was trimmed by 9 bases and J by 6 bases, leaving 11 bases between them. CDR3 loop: CARGRGDEKLFF. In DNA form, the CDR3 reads TGTGCCAGAGGGAGAGGGGATGAAAAACTGTTTTTT.

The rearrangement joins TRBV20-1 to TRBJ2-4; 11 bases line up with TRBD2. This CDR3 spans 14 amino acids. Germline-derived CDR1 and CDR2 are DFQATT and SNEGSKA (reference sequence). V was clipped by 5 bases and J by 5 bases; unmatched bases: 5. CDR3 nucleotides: TGCAGTGCTGAGACTAGCGGGGCCCAAAACATTCAGTACTTC. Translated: CSAETSGAQNIQYF.